This T cell receptor (beta chain) was sequenced for a study of control samples from healthy donors and cancer patients. CDR1 and CDR2 (germline): LGHDT, YNNKEL (reference sequence). The CDR3 has 15 amino acids. V lost 4 bases to trimming and J lost 0 bases, with 12 bases between them. The repertoire was sequenced with immunoSEQ multiplex PCR; TCRdb's copy has only in-frame clones and lacks some. The top ten hold around 9.3% of the sample, which has about 160,000 clones, approximately 94% seen once. This rearrangement joins TRBV3-1 (or the pseudogene TRBV3-2) to TRBJ1-2; tentative D call: TRBD1 (6 bases). Sequencing was carried out using blood. This sequence was found in a woman aged 40 to 50 in good health. The chain's CDR3 is CASSPRGAANYGYTF. CDR3 nucleotide sequence: TGTGCCAGCAGCCCCCGGGGGGCCGCTAACTATGGCTACACCTTC.